The clone carrying this T cell receptor (beta chain) showed up many times. Genomic DNA, the template, was used for profiling of the TCR beta VDJ and CDR3. MiXCR was run by TCRdb on the reads, yielding one entry per CDR3 protein. This sample has around 180,000 distinct CDR3 sequences; 55% to 70% occur once, and the top ten carry over 40%. This record comes from a study of CD8+CD57+ T cells in acquired aplastic anemia. The TCR was taken from a human donor in good health. Sample: sorted CD4+, CD8+, or CD8+CD57+ T cells (not recorded which) from PBMCs.

This CDR3 reads CASSLSRNQPQHF. Here the CDR3 DNA reads TGTGCCAGCAGTTTATCCCGGAATCAGCCCCAGCATTTT. V is TRBV27 and J is TRBJ1-5; D gene uncertain. Trimming stripped 0 bases from V and 4 bases from J, with 4 bases between. This CDR3 comprises 13 residues. Per the germline V gene, CDR1 is MNHEY and CDR2 is SMNVEV (reference sequence).